This T cell receptor (beta chain) was identified during a study of T cells after yellow fever vaccination. Study conclusions and caveats: FACS-sorted repertoires could harbor abundant contaminating bulk-population clonotypes. The secondary T-cell response peaked on day 5, not day 15, but was weaker. Most clones from primary vaccination resurfaced after the booster (about 96% CD4, 88% CD8).

The V gene's germline CDR1 is MGHRA and CDR2 YSYEKL. V trimming: 3 bases; J trimming: 3 bases; junction bases outside the gene matches: 7. The CDR3 is 16 residues long. On this clonotype itself: Antigen: not known.

Conversion of TCR transcripts into cDNA relied on 5'RACE template switching, which added a universal primer site and UMIs. TCRdb processed the 5' RACE reads anew with MiXCR; each CDR3 protein has one entry. The table includes under 200,000 distinct CDR3 sequences, roughly 9.6% detected once. The source of this sequence is a man between 18 and 35 years old who received the YFV17D yellow fever vaccine. The rearrangement joins TRBV4-1 to TRBJ2-3; 9 nucleotides agree with TRBD2. Sequencing was performed on CD8+ T cells sorted from PBMCs, taken 15 days after the yellow fever booster vaccination. The CDR3 DNA is TGCGCCAGCAGCCACCCCCGACTAGCGGAGACAGATACGCAGTATTTT. Its translation is CASSHPRLAETDTQYF.